This T cell receptor (beta chain) was retrieved from a study of T cells in Graves' hyperthyroidism and ophthalmopathy. Study-level background: The initial diagnosis was the point when peripheral blood was collected, ahead of any treatment.

V was pared by 6 bases and J by 2 bases, with 10 bases between. Germline V gene sequence: CDR1 SGHRS, CDR2 YFSETQ. CDR3 size: 13 residues. Amplification of TCR beta CDR3 regions was performed using RNA transcripts as template. HTBI primers drove first-round RT-PCR of the TCR CDR3. Each CDR3 protein is one row after TCRdb ran MiXCR on the multiplex PCR reads. The table lists around 560,000 distinct CDR3 sequences, around 17% of them singletons. Absence of ophthalmopathy progression within 18 months defined stable Graves' hyperthyroidism. Investigators excluded patients with uncontrolled infection, other autoimmune disease, pregnancy or lactation.

This chain uses TRBV5-1 with TRBJ2-3, with no clear D. The sequenced material came from blood. This clonotype was sampled from a woman under 30 with Graves' hyperthyroidism. The CDR3 loop reads CASTVGPTDTQYF. CDR3 nucleotides: TGCGCCAGCACCGTAGGGCCCACAGATACGCAGTATTTT.